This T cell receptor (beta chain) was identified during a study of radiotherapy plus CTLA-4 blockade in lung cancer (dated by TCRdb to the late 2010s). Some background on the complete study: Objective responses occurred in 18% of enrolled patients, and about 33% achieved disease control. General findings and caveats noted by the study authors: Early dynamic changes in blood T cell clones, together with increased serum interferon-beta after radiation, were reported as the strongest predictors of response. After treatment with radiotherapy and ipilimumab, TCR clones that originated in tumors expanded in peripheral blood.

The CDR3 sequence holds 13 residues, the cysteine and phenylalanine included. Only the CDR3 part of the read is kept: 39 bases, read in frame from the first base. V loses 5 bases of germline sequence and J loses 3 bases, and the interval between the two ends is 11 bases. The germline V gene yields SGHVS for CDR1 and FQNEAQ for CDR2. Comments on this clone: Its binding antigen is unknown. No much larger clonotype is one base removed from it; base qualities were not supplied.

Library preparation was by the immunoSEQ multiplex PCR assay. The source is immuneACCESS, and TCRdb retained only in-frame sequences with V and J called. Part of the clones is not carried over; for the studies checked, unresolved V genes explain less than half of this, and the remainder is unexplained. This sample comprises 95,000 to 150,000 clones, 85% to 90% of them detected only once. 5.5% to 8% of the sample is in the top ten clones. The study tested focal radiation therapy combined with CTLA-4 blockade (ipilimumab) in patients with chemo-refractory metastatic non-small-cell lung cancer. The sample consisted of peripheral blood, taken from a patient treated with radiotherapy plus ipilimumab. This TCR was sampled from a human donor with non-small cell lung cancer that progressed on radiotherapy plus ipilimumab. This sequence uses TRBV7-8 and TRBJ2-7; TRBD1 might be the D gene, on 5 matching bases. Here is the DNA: TGTGCCAGCAGCCCTGCCCAGGGCTACGAGCAGTACTTC. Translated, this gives CASSPAQGYEQYF. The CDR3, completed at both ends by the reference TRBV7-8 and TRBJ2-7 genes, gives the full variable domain GAGVSQSPRYKVAKRGQDVALRCDPISGHVSLFWYQQALGQGPEFLTYFQNEAQLDKSGLPSDRFFAERPEGSVSTLKIQRTQQEDSAVYLCASSPAQGYEQYFGPGTRLTVT.